This TCR beta chain was sequenced in a study of blood T cells in healthy people across ages. The ends were cut back, 0 bases at V and 5 bases at J, with 10 bases in the middle. CDR3 length: 14 amino acids. Germline V gene sequence: CDR1 LNHNV, CDR2 YYDKDF (reference sequence). Primers used in a second PCR of roughly 6 to 11 cycles were a sample-barcoded 5' primer and a J-beta primer mix. Every individual sample yielded 2.5 million or more paired-end reads (each containing CDR3). A single record per CDR3 protein comes from TCRdb applying MiXCR to the 5' RACE reads. The sample includes 600,000 to 800,000 distinct CDR3 sequences, 52% of them seen just once.

The rearrangement uses TRBV15 and TRBJ2-5, with D hard to call. The TCR was taken from a woman at least 80 years old in good health. Material: blood. CDR3 region: CATSRERAGETQYF. In DNA, the CDR3 is TGTGCCACCAGCAGAGAAAGGGCTGGGGAGACCCAGTACTTC.